This note documents a single T cell receptor beta chain sequence. It has no known antigen specificity. Base qualities were left out, and no much larger clone turns up one base away. Between the V and J ends, shortened by 5 bases and 2 bases respectively, the junction contains 7 bases. The cysteine opens and the phenylalanine closes a CDR3 of 12 amino acids. The retained sequence is limited to the CDR3, 36 bases, with the frame set at the first base. The CDR1 and CDR2 encoded by the germline V gene are SQVTM and ANQGSEA. Receptor libraries were prepared by the immunoSEQ multiplex PCR assay. For most patients, genomic DNA was isolated with the Qiagen DNeasy Blood and Tissue Kit and shipped frozen to Adaptive Biotechnologies for TCR sequencing. For most patients, genomic DNA was subjected to high-throughput TCR-beta CDR3 sequencing by Adaptive Biotechnologies. As for the authors' bioinformatics: TCR sequencing data for around 19 patients were retrieved from Adaptive's ImmunoSEQ software; a few other patients were processed with MiXCR and VDJtools. CD4 versus CD8 sorting errors were corrected by removing sequences found in both subsets at a frequency ratio below 5:1. CDR3 nucleotide sequences shared between donor and recipient were removed because their origin could not be assigned. At least 2-fold expansion over unstimulated cells and a minimum CFSE-low frequency of 0.002% (template counts) or 0.001% (read counts) were required for clones to be classified as alloreactive. A clone was considered mappable if detected in the sequenced pre-transplant spleen, lymph node, or MLR CFSE-low populations of the donor or recipient. The cumulative frequency of alloreactive clones was calculated as a percentage of all sequences, weighted by copy number. Imported from immuneACCESS, the table was reduced by TCRdb to in-frame sequences with V and J called. These copies leave out some clones; in studies compared against another copy, an unresolved V gene accounts for under half, and the cause of the remainder is not known. D and trimming were read from the DNA, whereas the V and J calls and clone size are those reported in that table. In this sample the table shows around 120,000 clones, about nine tenths of which occur a single time. The ten biggest clones cover roughly 0.17% of the sample.

These data come from a study of graft-versus-host responses after intestinal transplantation (dated by TCRdb to the early 2020s). Some background on the complete study: Multivisceral, liver-intestinal, or isolated intestinal transplants were received by the recipients. Anti-thymocyte globulin induction was given to all recipients, followed by maintenance tacrolimus and steroids for two to three years. After intestinal transplantation, graft-versus-host and host-versus-graft alloreactive T cell clones in the graft, circulation and bone marrow were tracked using bulk TCR-beta CDR3 sequencing. To identify alloreactive clones, pre-transplant mixed lymphocyte reaction products were sequenced and then compared with unstimulated pre-transplant donor and recipient T cells. A cohort of about 26 intestinal transplant recipients, including one retransplant, was enrolled, and a few patients lacking pretransplant specimens were excluded. A peak of at least 4% donor T cells among recipient peripheral blood mononuclear cells was the definition used for donor T cell macrochimerism. Samples from a few later patients were sequenced in-house on an Illumina MiSeq with MiXCR processing rather than by the commercial service.

The intended sense of this specimen's time point label: cells obtained before transplantation from donor or recipient. CD3+CD4+ and CD3+CD8+ populations were FACS-sorted from unstimulated pre-transplant donor and recipient cells taken from spleen or lymph nodes. Broad study findings and their caveats: Peak levels of circulating GvH clones were associated with declines in HvG clones early after transplant. Conclusions were limited by the relatively low number and heterogeneity of intestinal transplant patients. In the allografts of patients with donor T cell macrochimerism, GvH to HvG T cell clonal ratios were high. GvH clones were detected in recipient bone marrow, and some appeared earlier in ileal mucosa or blood, consistent with an intestinal mucosal origin.

Recombination joined TRBV29-1 with TRBJ1-3, with the identity of the D gene unclear. Specimen: unstimulated CD4+ T cells sorted from spleen or lymph node cells, collected before intestinal transplant. The TCR originated in a human donor who received an intestinal transplant. The nucleotide sequence is given as TGCAGCGTTTGGAGTGCTGGAAACACCATATATTTT. This sequence encodes CSVWSAGNTIYF.